This T cell receptor (beta chain) was captured by sequencing in a study of cytomegalovirus exposure and HLA in healthy donors (dated by TCRdb to the late 2010s). Broadly, across the study: An earlier analysis of roughly 500 of the donors reported 276 Gb of sequence data and approximately 120 million unique TCR beta sequences obtained from around 180 million T cells. Roughly 300 gigabases of sequencing data and 78 million or so unique TCR sequences were included in an early release covering roughly 600 HLA-typed donors. Among the roughly 400 genotyped donors, 81% belonged to the genetic ancestry cluster associated with self-reported Caucasian donors. The study was designed to test whether signatures of past pathogen exposure could be identified by cataloging public T cell receptors. The study profiled the T cell repertoires of some 610 subjects by immunosequencing and related them to cytomegalovirus serostatus. In addition to the first cohort of around 670 subjects, a separate validation cohort of approximately 110 different subjects was used. To predict cytomegalovirus infection status, the study brought together high-throughput TCR immunosequencing, statistical association of individual TCRs with disease status, and machine learning. To study patterns of TCR occurrence, a later analysis re-analyzed previously published TCR beta repertoires from 500 to 850 donors and added high-resolution HLA genotyping. Rather than using new phenotypic data, the later analysis identified candidate immune exposures from TCR beta sequences and from how often those sequences occurred across donors. An earlier analysis of around 540 of the donors applied high-throughput TCR beta sequencing to assess whether each TCR beta V gene segment acted as functional or pseudogenic. Donor age, sex, ethnicity and CMV serostatus were compiled together with the repertoire data. Genome-wide SNP genotypes for about 65% of the roughly 670 donors were used in a later genetic analysis, which treated that subset as a discovery cohort. All discovery cohort repertoires had been generated using a single sequencing platform. Both class I and class II loci were covered by HLA typing, at four-digit resolution. The number of donors typed differed by locus, with roughly 620-630 for A, B, C, DRB1 and DQB1, about 500 for DQA1, over 600 for DPA1, and around 450 for DPB1. Because of strong linkage in the cohort, roughly five DR-DQ haplotypes were treated as single units for association and clustering. Among about 400 genotyped donors of the cohort, an average of around 250,000 unique TCR beta nucleotide sequences was sequenced per donor, of which approximately 18% were non-productive.

The germline V gene yields MDHEN for CDR1 and SYDVKM for CDR2. There are 19 amino acids in the CDR3, from cysteine to phenylalanine inclusive. The kept DNA is CDR3 alone, 57 bases in frame from the first base. After removal of 6 bases from V and 2 bases from J, the junction retains 16 bases not matched to a gene. Details on this clone: Its antigen is currently not known. Per-nucleotide qualities are absent, and no much larger clonotype sits a single base away.

The cohort consisted of some 730 healthy bone marrow donors. At the time of sampling, every cohort member was nominally healthy, though immune exposures that went unrecorded were likely present. The donor was CMV seropositive and belonged to the group of over 250 seropositive cohort members. Every donor gave a peripheral blood sample, and the peripheral blood mononuclear cells from that sample were used for TCR beta sequencing. The Qiagen DNeasy Blood Extraction Kit was used to extract genomic DNA from the blood cell samples. The library was obtained by the immunoSEQ multiplex PCR assay. A mixture of 60 forward primers for TCR Vbeta segments and 13 reverse primers for TCR Jbeta segments was used in the multiplex PCR. Amplification of the CDR3 region of rearranged TCR beta genes was performed with a multiplex PCR assay on genomic DNA. The amplified TCR beta libraries were sequenced on the Illumina HiSeq System as 87-base-pair reads. The paper's data handling went like this. In a later analysis, tens of millions of unique TCR beta chains were counted across the 690 or so repertoires, and roughly 11 million of these chains were shared by at least two donors. Raw reads were error-corrected and collapsed into unique sequences by a nearest-neighbor algorithm in which closely related sequences were merged to remove PCR and sequencing errors. V, D and J gene segments were assigned by aligning CDR3 sequences to IMGT reference sequences. For a sequence to be retained, a match of at least six nucleotides was required to both a V gene segment and a J gene segment. Rearrangements were called productive when the CDR3 lacked stop codons and stayed in frame with V and J; all others were non-productive. CDR3 was defined by IMGT convention, running from the second conserved V-encoded cysteine to the conserved J-encoded phenylalanine. Sequences without an unambiguous match to a single V gene segment were excluded from the earlier analysis of about 630 of the donors. An earlier analysis of roughly 590 of the donors called V segments functional above 56.7% productive rearrangements and segregating when the between-donor standard deviation exceeded 5%. A statistical classification framework was developed to diagnose cytomegalovirus status using the catalog of TCR beta chain sequences. In a later analysis, TCR nucleotide sequences were compared against IMGT/GENE-DB human TR gene sequences so that V and J genes could be assigned. A later analysis assigned CDR3 sequences and most-parsimonious VDJ recombination scenarios with the TCRdist pipeline. In a later analysis, every TCR beta chain was defined by the combination of its CDR3 amino acid sequence and its V-gene family, and reads without a unique V-gene family were dropped. In a later analysis, 500 to 700 highly shared, low-generation-probability nucleotide sequences were removed to address suspected cross-contamination and a sequencing artifact. A later analysis calculated a clonal expansion index for each public chain from normalized within-repertoire ranks of inferred template counts. In a later analysis, generation probabilities were computed with a VDJ recombination model fitted to out-of-frame rearrangements, and the resulting probabilities were checked against IGoR. In a later analysis, TCR-TCR, TCR-HLA and TCR-CMV co-occurrence was scored with hypergeometric tests, and a repertoire-size bias correction was applied to TCR pairs. A later analysis estimated false discovery rates by permuting HLA or CMV assignments 20 times. In a later analysis, co-occurring TCRs were grouped using DBSCAN, with TCRdist sequence similarity added in when clustering inside HLA-allele-positive subsets. Repertoires with fewer than 30,000 or more than 120,000 public chains, plus five repertoires with anomalous nucleotide sharing, were excluded from co-occurrence clustering. In TCRdb, the immuneACCESS table is reduced to in-frame sequences with V and J assigned. These tables do not hold every clone; where another copy was compared, an unresolved V gene accounts for under half, and the others remain unexplained. V and J calls and clone size are given by that table; D and trimming were obtained from the DNA. This sample is represented by roughly 160,000 clones; approximately 82% of them were singletons. The ten biggest clones cover about 7.7% of the sample.

On the study overall, not on this receptor specifically: In a later analysis, TCR association rates were found to vary across HLA loci, with the most associated TCRs seen for DRB1 alleles and the fewest for HLA-C alleles. Because the 87-base-pair reads could not distinguish some IMGT-functional V segments, including TRBV6-2 and TRBV6-3, those segments were excluded. Roughly uniform sequencing depth across donors was assumed in presence/absence analyses, although this assumption may not hold. Assigning TCR associations to individual alleles was difficult when HLA alleles, especially DR and DQ, strongly co-occurred. Because HLA typing was unavailable for some donors at each locus, only the typed subset was used in association tests. A further reported finding was that TCR beta sequences accurately predicted the HLA-A and HLA-B alleles for most subjects in the first cohort. This cohort had only TCR beta chains sequenced, and the lack of alpha or paired-chain data limited which features could be detected. CMV serostatus was the only immune exposure information available for the cohort. Three of the identified cytomegalovirus-associated TCR beta chains were confirmed in vitro to be specific for cytomegalovirus antigens. A total of 164 TCR beta chains were listed by the study as associated with cytomegalovirus. The classifier was reported to diagnose cytomegalovirus status with high specificity and sensitivity in both the original cohort and the validation cohort. In a later analysis, several top co-occurrence clusters were reported to appear linked to parvovirus B19, influenza, CMV and Epstein-Barr virus. Linkage disequilibrium might explain the correlated functional status among segregating V segments, but an unknown experimental factor could not be ruled out. A later analysis associated some 17,000 TCR beta sequences with specific HLA alleles at a false discovery rate of 0.05. In a later genetic analysis, fewer N-insertions in productive TCRs were reported among donors in an Asian-associated ancestry cluster than the roughly 700-donor mean. Because counts were too low, fewer than 20 rarely observed V segments, including chromosome 9 orphons, were excluded from the earlier analysis of a few hundred of the donors. The sequencing pipeline was judged likely to have produced a cluster of highly shared sequence variants as a technical artifact. Most CMV-associated TCR beta chains appeared to be HLA-restricted in a later analysis, and the HLA associations seemed to be driven largely by CMV exposure. It was suggested by the authors that the approach could potentially be generalized to other disease states and immunological phenotypes. Broadly in line with IMGT annotations, most TCR beta V segments showed up in productive rearrangements about 87% or about 30% of the time in an earlier analysis of approximately 600 of the donors. A later genetic analysis associated a missense DCLRE1C variant with V-gene and J-gene trimming of TCR beta chains, and an independent cohort replicated the association. Across donors, most TCR sequences were observed very rarely, whereas some public TCRs were present in many individuals. In a later analysis, HLA-associated TCR beta chains were found to be more clonally expanded and to have lower generation probabilities than equally common non-associated chains.

The sequenced sample consisted of PBMCs. The chain couples TRBV28 to TRBJ1-3; 10 bases in the junction line up with TRBD1. This sequence originates from a middle-aged woman in good health and CMV-seropositive. The CDR3 region: CASSTPSVDRGSTGNTIYF. The DNA is TGTGCCAGCAGCACTCCCTCCGTGGACAGGGGGTCAACTGGAAACACCATATATTTT. Outside the CDR3, residues come from the reference TRBV28 and TRBJ1-3 proteins, so the full variable domain is: DVKVTQSSRYLVKRTGEKVFLECVQDMDHENMFWYRQDPGLGLRLIYFSYDVKMKEKGDIPEGYSVSREKKERFSLILESASTNQTSMYLCASSTPSVDRGSTGNTIYFGEGSWLTVV.